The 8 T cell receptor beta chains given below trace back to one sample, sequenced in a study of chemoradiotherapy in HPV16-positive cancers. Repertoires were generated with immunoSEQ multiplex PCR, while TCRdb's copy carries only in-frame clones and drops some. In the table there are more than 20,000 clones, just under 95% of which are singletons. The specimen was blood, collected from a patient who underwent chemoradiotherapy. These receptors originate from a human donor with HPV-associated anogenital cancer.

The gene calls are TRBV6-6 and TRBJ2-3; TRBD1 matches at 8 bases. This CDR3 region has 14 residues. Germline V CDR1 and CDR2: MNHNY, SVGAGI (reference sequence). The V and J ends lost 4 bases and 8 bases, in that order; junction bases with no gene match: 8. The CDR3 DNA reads TGTGCCAGCAGTTCCGACAGGGGTCGGGTTACGCAGTATTTT. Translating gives CASSSDRGRVTQYF.

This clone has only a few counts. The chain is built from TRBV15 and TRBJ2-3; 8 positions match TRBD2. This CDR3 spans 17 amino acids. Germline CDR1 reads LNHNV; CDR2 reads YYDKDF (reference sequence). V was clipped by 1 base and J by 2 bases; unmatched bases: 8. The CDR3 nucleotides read TGTGCCACCAGCAGAGGGGACTGGACTAGCCACACAGATACGCAGTATTTT. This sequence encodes CATSRGDWTSHTDTQYF.

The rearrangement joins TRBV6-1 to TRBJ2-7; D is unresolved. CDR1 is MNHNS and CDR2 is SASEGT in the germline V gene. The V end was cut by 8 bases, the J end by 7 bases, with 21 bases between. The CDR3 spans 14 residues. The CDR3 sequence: CASSPEPTSWEQYF. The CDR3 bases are TGTGCCAGCTCTCCGGAACCCACCTCGTGGGAGCAGTACTTC.

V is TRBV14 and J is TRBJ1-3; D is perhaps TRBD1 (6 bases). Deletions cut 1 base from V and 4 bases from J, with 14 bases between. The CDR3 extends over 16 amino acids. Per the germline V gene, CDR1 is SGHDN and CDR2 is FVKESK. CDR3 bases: TGTGCCAGCAGCCAAGTTGGCAGGGGAGGAGGAAACACCATATATTTT. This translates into CASSQVGRGGGNTIYF.

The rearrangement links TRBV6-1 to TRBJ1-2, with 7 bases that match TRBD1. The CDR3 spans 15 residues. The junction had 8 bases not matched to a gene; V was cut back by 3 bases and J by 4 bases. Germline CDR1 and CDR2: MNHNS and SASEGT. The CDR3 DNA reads TGTGCCAGCAGTGATGCGACAGGGAGAATCTATGGCTACACCTTC. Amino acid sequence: CASSDATGRIYGYTF.

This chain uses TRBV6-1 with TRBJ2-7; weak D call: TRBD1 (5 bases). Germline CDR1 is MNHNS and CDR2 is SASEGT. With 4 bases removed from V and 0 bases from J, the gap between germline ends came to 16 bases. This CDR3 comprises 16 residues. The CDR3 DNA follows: TGTGCCAGCAGTGGAAGGGGATGGAAAGCCTCCTACGAGCAGTACTTC. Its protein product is CASSGRGWKASYEQYF.

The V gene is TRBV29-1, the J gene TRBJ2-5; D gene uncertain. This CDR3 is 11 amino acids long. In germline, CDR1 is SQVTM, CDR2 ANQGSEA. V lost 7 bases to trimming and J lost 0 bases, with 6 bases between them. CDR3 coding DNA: TGCAGCGGCCGGGACCAAGAGACCCAGTACTTC. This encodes CSGRDQETQYF. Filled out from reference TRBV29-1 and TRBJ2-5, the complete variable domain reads SAVISQKPSRDICQRGTSLTIQCQVDSQVTMMFWYRQQPGQSLTLIATANQGSEATYESGFVIDKFPISRPNLTFSTLTVSNMSPEDSSIYLCSGRDQETQYFGPGTRLLVL.

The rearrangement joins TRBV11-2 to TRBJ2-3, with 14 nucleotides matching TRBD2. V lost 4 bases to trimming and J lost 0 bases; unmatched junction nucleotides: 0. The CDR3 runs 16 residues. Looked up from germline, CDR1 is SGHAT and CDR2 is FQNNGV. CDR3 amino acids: CASSWTSGGSTDTQYF. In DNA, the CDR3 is TGTGCCAGCAGCTGGACTAGCGGGGGGAGCACAGATACGCAGTATTTT. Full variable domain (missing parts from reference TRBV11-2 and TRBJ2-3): EAGVAQSPRYKIIEKRQSVAFWCNPISGHATLYWYQQILGQGPKLLIQFQNNGVVDDSQLPKDRFSAERLKGVDSTLKIQPAKLEDSAVYLCASSWTSGGSTDTQYFGPGTRLTVL.